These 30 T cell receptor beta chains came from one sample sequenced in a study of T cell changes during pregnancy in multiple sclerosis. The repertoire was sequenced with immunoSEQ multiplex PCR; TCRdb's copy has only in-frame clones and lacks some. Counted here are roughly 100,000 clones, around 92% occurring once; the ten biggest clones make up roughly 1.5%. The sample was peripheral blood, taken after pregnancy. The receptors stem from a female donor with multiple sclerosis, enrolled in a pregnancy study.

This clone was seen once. CDR3 coding DNA: TGTGCCAGTAAGGACAGGGTGAACACTGAAGCTTTCTTT. Its translation: CASKDRVNTEAFF. V and J are TRBV19 and TRBJ1-1; 8 positions agree with TRBD1. The CDR3 is 13 residues long. Germline CDR1 reads LNHDA; CDR2 reads SQIVND (reference sequence). Trimming took 7 bases from V and 0 from J; bases not matched to a gene: 1.

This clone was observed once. CDR3 protein: CASSSTFGFYETQYF. Here the CDR3 DNA reads TGTGCCAGCAGTTCAACGTTCGGGTTCTACGAGACCCAGTACTTC. This chain joins TRBV27 and TRBJ2-5; D unresolved. V shed 4 bases and J shed 5 bases, with 17 bases lying between them. This CDR3 is built from 15 residues. Germline assignment: CDR1 MNHEY and CDR2 SMNVEV (reference sequence).

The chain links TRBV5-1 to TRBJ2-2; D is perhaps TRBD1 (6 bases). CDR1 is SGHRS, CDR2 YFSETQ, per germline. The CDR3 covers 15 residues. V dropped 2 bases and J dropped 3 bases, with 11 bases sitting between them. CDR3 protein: CASSFVGADTGELFF. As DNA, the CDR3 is TGCGCCAGCAGCTTCGTGGGGGCCGACACCGGGGAGCTGTTTTTT.

This CDR3 is CASSVNRGFPNEKLFF. The CDR3 DNA follows: TGTGCCAGCAGCGTAAACCGGGGGTTCCCTAATGAAAAACTGTTTTTT. V usage is TRBV9 and J usage is TRBJ1-4; tentatively, D is TRBD1 (5 bases). The CDR3 is 16 residues long. Trimming stripped 1 base from V and 3 bases from J, with 13 bases between. CDR1 and CDR2 from the germline V gene are SGDLS and YYNGEE.

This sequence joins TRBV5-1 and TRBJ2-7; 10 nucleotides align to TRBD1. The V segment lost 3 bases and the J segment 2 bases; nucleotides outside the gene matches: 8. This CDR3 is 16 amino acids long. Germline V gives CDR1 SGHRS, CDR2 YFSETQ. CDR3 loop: CASSSTRTGGTYEQYF. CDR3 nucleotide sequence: TGCGCCAGCAGCTCTACCAGGACAGGGGGGACCTACGAGCAGTACTTC.

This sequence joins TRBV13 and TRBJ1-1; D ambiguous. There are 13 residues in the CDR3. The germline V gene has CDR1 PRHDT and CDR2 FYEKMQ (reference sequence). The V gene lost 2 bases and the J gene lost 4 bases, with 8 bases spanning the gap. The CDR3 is CASSLRGFTEAFF. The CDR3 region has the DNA TGTGCCAGCAGCTTACGTGGCTTCACTGAAGCTTTCTTT.

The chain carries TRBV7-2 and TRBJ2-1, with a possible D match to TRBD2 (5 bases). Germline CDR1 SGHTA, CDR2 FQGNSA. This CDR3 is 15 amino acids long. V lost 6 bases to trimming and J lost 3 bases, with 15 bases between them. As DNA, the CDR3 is TGTGCCAGCAGTTCCCCTTACCGGGACTACAATGAGCAGTTCTTC. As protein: CASSSPYRDYNEQFF.

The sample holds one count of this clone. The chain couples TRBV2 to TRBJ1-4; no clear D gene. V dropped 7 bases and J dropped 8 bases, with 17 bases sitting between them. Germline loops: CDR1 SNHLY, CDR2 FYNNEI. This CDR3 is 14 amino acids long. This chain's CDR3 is CASNPSRADEKLFF. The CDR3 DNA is TGTGCCAGCAATCCTTCGCGGGCGGACGAAAAACTGTTTTTT.

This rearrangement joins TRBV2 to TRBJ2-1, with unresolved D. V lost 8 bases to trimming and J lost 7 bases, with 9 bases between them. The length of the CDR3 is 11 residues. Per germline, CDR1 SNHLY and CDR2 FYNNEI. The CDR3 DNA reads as TGTGCCAGCCCTTTACGGAATGAGCAGTTCTTC. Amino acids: CASPLRNEQFF.

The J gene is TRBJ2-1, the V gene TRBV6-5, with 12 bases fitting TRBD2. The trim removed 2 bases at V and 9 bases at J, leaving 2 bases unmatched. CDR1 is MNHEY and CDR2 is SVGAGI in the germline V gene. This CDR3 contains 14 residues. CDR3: CASSYRTSGIEQFF. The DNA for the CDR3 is TGTGCCAGCAGTTACCGGACTAGCGGGATTGAGCAGTTCTTC.

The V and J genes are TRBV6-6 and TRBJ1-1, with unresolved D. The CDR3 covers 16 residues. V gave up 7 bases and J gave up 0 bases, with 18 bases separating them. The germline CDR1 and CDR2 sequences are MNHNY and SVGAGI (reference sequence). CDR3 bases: TGTGCCAGCAAGGGTCTGACGGGAAGAATGAACACTGAAGCTTTCTTT. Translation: CASKGLTGRMNTEAFF.

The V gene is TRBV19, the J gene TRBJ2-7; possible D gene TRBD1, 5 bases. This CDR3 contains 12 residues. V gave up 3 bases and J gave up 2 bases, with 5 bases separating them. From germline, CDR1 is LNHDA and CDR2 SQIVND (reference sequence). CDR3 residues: CASSMTAYEQYF. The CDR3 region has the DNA TGTGCCAGTAGTATGACAGCCTACGAGCAGTACTTC.

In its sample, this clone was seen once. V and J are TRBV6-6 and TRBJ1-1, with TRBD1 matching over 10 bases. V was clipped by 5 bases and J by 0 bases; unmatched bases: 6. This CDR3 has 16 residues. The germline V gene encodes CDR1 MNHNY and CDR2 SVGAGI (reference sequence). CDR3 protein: CASSRQGAGVNTEAFF. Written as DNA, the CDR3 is TGTGCCAGCAGTCGACAGGGGGCGGGGGTGAACACTGAAGCTTTCTTT.

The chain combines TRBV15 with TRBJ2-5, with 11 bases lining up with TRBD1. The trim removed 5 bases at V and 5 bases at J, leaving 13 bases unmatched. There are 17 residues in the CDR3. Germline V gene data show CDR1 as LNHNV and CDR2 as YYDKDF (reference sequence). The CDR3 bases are TGTGCCACCAGCGCCAAACCCGGGACAGGGGGTTGGGAGACCCAGTACTTC. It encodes CATSAKPGTGGWETQYF.

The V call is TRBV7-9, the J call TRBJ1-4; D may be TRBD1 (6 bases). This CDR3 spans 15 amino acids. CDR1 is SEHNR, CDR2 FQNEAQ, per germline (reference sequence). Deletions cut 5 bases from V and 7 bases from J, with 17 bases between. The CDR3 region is CASSRDQGIIEKLFF. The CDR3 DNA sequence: TGTGCCAGCAGCCGGGATCAGGGGATCATTGAAAAACTGTTTTTT.

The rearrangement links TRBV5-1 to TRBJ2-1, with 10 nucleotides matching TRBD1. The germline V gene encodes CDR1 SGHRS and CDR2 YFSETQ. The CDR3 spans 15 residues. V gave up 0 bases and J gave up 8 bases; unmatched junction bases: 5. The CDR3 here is CASSLGRQGADEQFF. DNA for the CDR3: TGCGCCAGCAGCTTGGGGCGACAGGGGGCCGATGAGCAGTTCTTC.

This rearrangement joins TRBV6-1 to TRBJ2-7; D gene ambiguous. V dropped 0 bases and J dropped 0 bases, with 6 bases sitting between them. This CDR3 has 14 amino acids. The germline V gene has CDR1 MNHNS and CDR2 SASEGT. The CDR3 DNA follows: TGTGCCAGCAGTGAAGCGGCCAGCTCCTACGAGCAGTACTTC. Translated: CASSEAASSYEQYF.

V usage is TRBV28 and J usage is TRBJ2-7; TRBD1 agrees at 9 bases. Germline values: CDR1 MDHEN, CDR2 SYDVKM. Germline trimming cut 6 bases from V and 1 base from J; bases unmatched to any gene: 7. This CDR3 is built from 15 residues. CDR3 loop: CASSPHRGLSYEQYF. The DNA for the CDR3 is TGTGCCAGCAGCCCTCACAGGGGGCTTTCCTACGAGCAGTACTTC.

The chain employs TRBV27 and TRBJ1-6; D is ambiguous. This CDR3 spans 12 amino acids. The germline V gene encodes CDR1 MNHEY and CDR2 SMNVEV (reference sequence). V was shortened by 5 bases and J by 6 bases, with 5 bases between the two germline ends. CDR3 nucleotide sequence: TGTGCCAGCAGTAACAGTAATTCACCCCTCCACTTT. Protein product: CASSNSNSPLHF.

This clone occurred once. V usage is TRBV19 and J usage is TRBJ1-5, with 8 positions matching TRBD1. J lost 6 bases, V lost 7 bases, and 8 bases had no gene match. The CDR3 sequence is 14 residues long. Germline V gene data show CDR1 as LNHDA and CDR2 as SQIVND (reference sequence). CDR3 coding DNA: TGTGCCAGTACGAATACAGGGGGGTCTCAGCCCCAGCATTTT. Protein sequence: CASTNTGGSQPQHF.

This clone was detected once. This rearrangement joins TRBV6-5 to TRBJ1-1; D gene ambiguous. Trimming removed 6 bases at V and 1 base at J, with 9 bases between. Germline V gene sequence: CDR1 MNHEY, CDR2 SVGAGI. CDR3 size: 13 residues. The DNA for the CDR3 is TGTGCCAGCAGCTGGGGAGCGAACACTGAAGCTTTCTTT. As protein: CASSWGANTEAFF.

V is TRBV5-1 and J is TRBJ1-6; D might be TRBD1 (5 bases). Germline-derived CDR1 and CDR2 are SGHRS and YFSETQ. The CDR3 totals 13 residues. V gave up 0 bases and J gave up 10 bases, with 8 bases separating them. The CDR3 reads CASSLDRLSPLHF. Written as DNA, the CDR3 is TGCGCCAGCAGCTTGGACAGGCTCTCACCCCTCCACTTT.

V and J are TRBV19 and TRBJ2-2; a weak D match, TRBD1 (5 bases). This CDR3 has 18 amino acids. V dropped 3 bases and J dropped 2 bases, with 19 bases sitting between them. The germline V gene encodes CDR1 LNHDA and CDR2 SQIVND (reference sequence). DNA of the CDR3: TGTGCCAGTAGTATCCTCGGGCAACAGGTCCTTAACACCGGGGAGCTGTTTTTT. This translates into CASSILGQQVLNTGELFF.

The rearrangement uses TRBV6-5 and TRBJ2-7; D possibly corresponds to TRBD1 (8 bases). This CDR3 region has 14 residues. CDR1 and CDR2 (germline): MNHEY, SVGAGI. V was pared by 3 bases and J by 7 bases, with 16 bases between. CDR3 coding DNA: TGTGCCAGCAGTTATAACAGGGGGAGGGGGGAGCAGTACTTC. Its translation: CASSYNRGRGEQYF.

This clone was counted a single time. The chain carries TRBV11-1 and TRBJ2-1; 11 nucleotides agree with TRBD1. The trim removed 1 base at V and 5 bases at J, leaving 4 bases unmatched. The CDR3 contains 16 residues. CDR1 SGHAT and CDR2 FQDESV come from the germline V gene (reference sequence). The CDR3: CASSLGTGGGNNEQFF. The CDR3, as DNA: TGTGCCAGCAGCTTAGGGACAGGGGGCGGAAACAATGAGCAGTTCTTC.

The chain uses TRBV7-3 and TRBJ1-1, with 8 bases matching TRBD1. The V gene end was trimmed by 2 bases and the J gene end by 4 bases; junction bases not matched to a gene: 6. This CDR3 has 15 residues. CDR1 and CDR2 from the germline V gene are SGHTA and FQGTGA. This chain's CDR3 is CASSLQGAGGTEAFF. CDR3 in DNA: TGTGCCAGCAGCTTACAGGGGGCGGGCGGCACTGAAGCTTTCTTT. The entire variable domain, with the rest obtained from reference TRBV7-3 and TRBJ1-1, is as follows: GAGVSQTPSNKVTEKGKYVELRCDPISGHTALYWYRQSLGQGPEFLIYFQGTGAADDSGLPNDRFFAVRPEGSVSTLKIQRTERGDSAVYLCASSLQGAGGTEAFFGQGTRLTVV.

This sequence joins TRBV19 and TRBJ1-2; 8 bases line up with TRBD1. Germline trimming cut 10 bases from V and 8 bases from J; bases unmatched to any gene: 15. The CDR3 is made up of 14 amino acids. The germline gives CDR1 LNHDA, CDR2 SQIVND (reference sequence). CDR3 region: CATRRTGYMTGYTF. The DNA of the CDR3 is TGTGCCACGCGTCGGACAGGGTATATGACGGGCTACACCTTC.

The CDR3 here is CASSDRVTYEQYF. In DNA form, the CDR3 reads TGTGCCAGCAGTGACAGGGTGACCTACGAGCAGTACTTC. The chain combines TRBV6-1 with TRBJ2-7, with a possible D match to TRBD1 (5 bases). The CDR3 loop spans 13 amino acids. Germline V gene data show CDR1 as MNHNS and CDR2 as SASEGT. The V gene lost 3 bases and the J gene lost 2 bases, with 8 bases spanning the gap.

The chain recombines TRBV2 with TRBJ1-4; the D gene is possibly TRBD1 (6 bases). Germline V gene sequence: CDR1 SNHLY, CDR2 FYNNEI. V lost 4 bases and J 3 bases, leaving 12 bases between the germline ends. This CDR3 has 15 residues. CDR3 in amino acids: CASSGIQGSNEKLFF. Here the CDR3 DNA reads TGTGCCAGCAGTGGAATACAGGGATCTAATGAAAAACTGTTTTTT. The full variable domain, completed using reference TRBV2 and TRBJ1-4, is EPEVTQTPSHQVTQMGQEVILRCVPISNHLYFYWYRQILGQKVEFLVSFYNNEISEKSEIFDDQFSVERPDGSNFTLKIRSTKLEDSAMYFCASSGIQGSNEKLFFGSGTQLSVL.

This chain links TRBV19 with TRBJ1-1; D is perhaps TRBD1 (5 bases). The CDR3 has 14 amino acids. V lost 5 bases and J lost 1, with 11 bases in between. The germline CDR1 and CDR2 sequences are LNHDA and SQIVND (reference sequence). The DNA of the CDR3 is TGTGCCAGTAGTTTACAGGTGGGGAACACTGAAGCTTTCTTT. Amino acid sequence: CASSLQVGNTEAFF. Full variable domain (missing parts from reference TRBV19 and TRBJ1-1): DGGITQSPKYLFRKEGQNVTLSCEQNLNHDAMYWYRQDPGQGLRLIYYSQIVNDFQKGDIAEGYSVSREKKESFPLTVTSAQKNPTAFYLCASSLQVGNTEAFFGQGTRLTVV.